Included here is one T cell receptor (beta chain) sequence, with context. TCRdb reprocessed the RT-PCR reads via MiXCR and lists one record per CDR3 protein. The table includes about 700,000 distinct CDR3 sequences, approximately 14% detected once. Trimming stripped 0 bases from V and 6 bases from J, with 12 bases between. The germline V gene encodes CDR1 LNHNV and CDR2 YYDKDF (reference sequence). This CDR3 has 14 residues. The clonotype originates from a female donor in good health, serving as a healthy control. The sequenced material came from memory CD4+ T cells from blood. The genes are TRBV15 and TRBJ2-7; a weak D match, TRBD1 (6 bases). CDR3 sequence: CATSRETTGIEQYF. In DNA form, the CDR3 reads TGTGCCACCAGCAGAGAGACAACAGGGATCGAGCAGTACTTC.